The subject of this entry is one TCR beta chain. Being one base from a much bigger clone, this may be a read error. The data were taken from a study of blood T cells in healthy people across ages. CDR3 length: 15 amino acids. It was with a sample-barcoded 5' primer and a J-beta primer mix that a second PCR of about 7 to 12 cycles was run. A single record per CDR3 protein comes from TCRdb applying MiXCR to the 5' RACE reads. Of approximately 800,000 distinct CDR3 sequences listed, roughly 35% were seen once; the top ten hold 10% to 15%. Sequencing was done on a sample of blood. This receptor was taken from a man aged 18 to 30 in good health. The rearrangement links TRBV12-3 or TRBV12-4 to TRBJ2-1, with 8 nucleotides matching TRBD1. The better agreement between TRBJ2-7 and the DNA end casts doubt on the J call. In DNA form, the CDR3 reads TGTGCCAGCAGTTTACAGGGGGCGACCTACAATGAGCAGTACTTC. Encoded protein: CASSLQGATYNEQYF.